This T cell receptor (beta chain) came from a study of identical twins. This clonotype has only a few counts. Its cognate antigen is unknown. From germline, CDR1 is SGHAT and CDR2 FQNNGV. V shed 3 bases, J shed 1 base, and the junction held 6 bases outside the gene matches. The CDR3 totals 16 residues. Each CDR3 protein is one row after TCRdb ran MiXCR on the 5' RACE reads. Of about 900,000 distinct CDR3 sequences listed, 9% to 15% are singletons. Study conclusions and caveats: Beta clonotypes that were abundant in cord blood contained fewer insertions, a pattern absent from memory repertoires.

The same data also went into a second study, on yellow fever vaccine responses in identical twins.

This clonotype originated in a woman under 30 in good health. The sample taken for sequencing was PBMCs. The chain employs TRBV11-2 and TRBJ1-2, with TRBD1 matching over 9 bases. CDR3 sequence: CASSFAGQGSNYGYTF. In DNA form, the CDR3 reads TGTGCCAGCAGCTTTGCGGGACAGGGAAGTAACTATGGCTACACCTTC.